Listed below are T cell receptor beta chains from one sample, sequenced in a study of CD8+CD57+ T cells in acquired aplastic anemia. MiXCR, run by TCRdb on the reads, gives a single entry per CDR3 protein. The sample lists 160,000 or so distinct CDR3 sequences; around 50% were seen once. Sequencing was carried out using sorted CD4+, CD8+, or CD8+CD57+ T cells (not recorded which) from PBMCs. The receptors were gathered from a human donor with aplastic anemia. CDR3s include the opening cysteine and the closing phenylalanine or tryptophan. A D gene is named only where the DNA matches it firmly. Part of the rows lack a size; the others show once, few, many or a class for expanded clones.

TRBD1	TRBV25-1	TRBJ1-6	few	TGTGCCAGCAGTGAATATAGGGCAGGGGGCTATTCACCCCTCCACTTT	CASSEYRAGGYSPLHF
TRBD2	TRBV10-2	TRBJ2-1	many	TGCGCCAGCAATCAGGGATTAGCGGGGGGGCCCAGCGATGAGCAGTTCTTC	CASNQGLAGGPSDEQFF
TRBD2	TRBV9	TRBJ2-3	.	TGTGCCGGCAGCGTGACCGCGGGACTAGCGGGGGGGCGGGGAGATACGCAGTATTTT	CAGSVTAGLAGGRGDTQYF
.	TRBV20-1	TRBJ2-2	few	TGCAGTGCTAGGCCCCCGGTTCCGAACACCGGGGAGCTGTTTTTT	CSARPPVPNTGELFF
.	TRBV19	TRBJ2-1	.	TGTGCCAGTAGTATCGTCCATTCCGCGAATGAGCAGTTCTTC	CASSIVHSANEQFF
.	TRBV19	TRBJ2-2	.	TGTGCCAGTAGTCTATGGCAGTCCATTGGGGAGCTGTTTTTT	CASSLWQSIGELFF
TRBD1	TRBV7-2	TRBJ1-6	many	TGTGCCAGCAGGCGGGACAGGGGAGATTCACCCCCCCACTTT	CASRRDRGDSPPHF
TRBD1	TRBV24-1	TRBJ2-5	.	TGTGCCACCAGTGACCCCGGGACAGCACAAGAGACCCAGTACTTC	CATSDPGTAQETQYF
.	TRBV10-3	TRBJ2-2	.	TGTGCCATCAGTGAGACCGGGGAGCTGTTTTTT	CAISETGELFF
.	TRBV24-1	TRBJ2-2	many	TGTGCCACCCGGGACTTGAACACCGGGGAGCTGTTTTTT	CATRDLNTGELFF
.	TRBV7-6	TRBJ2-1	few	TGTGCCAGCAGCGCAGGGGGGGGGGTCGATGAGCAGTTCTTC	CASSAGGGVDEQFF
.	TRBV29-1	TRBJ2-2	.	TGCAGCGTTGGGAAATCTACCGGGGAGCTGTTTTTT	CSVGKSTGELFF
.	TRBV15	TRBJ2-1	.	TGTGCCACCAGCAGAGATATGCAGGGAGGAGGTGAGCAGTTCTTC	CATSRDMQGGGEQFF
TRBD2	TRBV20-1	TRBJ2-7	.	TGCAGTGCTATTGCGGGAGACGGGACCTACGAGCAGTACTTC	CSAIAGDGTYEQYF
.	TRBV7-6	TRBJ2-3	.	TGTGCCAGCAGATCCTCTAGCGTCACAGATACGCAGTATTTT	CASRSSSVTDTQYF
.	TRBV7-8	TRBJ2-6	many	TGTGCCAGCAGCACCCGTCGAACAAACGTCCTGACTTTC	CASSTRRTNVLTF
.	TRBV29-1	TRBJ1-2	many	TGCAGCGTTTATAGAAGTTTCTCCTTAGGCTACACCTTC	CSVYRSFSLGYTF
.	TRBV2	TRBJ2-4	many	TGTGCCAGCAGTGGGATTTGGGGCCGGGCTAACATTCAGTACTTC	CASSGIWGRANIQYF
.	TRBV5-1	TRBJ2-2	many	TGCGCCAGCAGCTCGACATCCGTAAGCACCGGGGAGCTGTTTTTT	CASSSTSVSTGELFF
TRBD2	TRBV25-1	TRBJ2-5	medium-sized	TGTGCCAGCAGTCGAAGGACGGGGAGGGGAGAGACCCAGTACTTC	CASSRRTGRGETQYF
.	TRBV12-3/TRBV12-4	TRBJ1-5	many	TGTGCCAGCAGTGGGACACCCGATCAGCCCCAGCATTTT	CASSGTPDQPQHF
TRBD2	TRBV5-1	TRBJ2-1	.	TGCGCCAGCACCCGATTTGACGGGGGGGACTACAATGAGCAGTTCTTC	CASTRFDGGDYNEQFF
TRBD2	TRBV12-3/TRBV12-4	TRBJ2-1	.	TGTGCCAGCACAAGACTAGCGGGGGTGTTCGATGAGCAGTTCTTC	CASTRLAGVFDEQFF
.	TRBV25-1	TRBJ2-6	.	TGTGCCAGCAGAGAAGGAGCCAACGCCCTGACTTTC	CASREGANALTF
.	TRBV18	TRBJ2-6	.	TGTGCCAGCTCAGAGGACGCGGGGGCCAACGTCCTGACTTTC	CASSEDAGANVLTF
TRBD2	TRBV6-5	TRBJ2-3	.	TGTGCCAGCAGTGAACTAGCGGGGGGGGAAGATACGCAGTATTTT	CASSELAGGEDTQYF
TRBD2	TRBV5-1	TRBJ2-3	.	TGCGCCAGCAGCGCCTGGACTAGCGGCGCAGATACGCAGTATTTT	CASSAWTSGADTQYF
TRBD1	TRBV20-1	TRBJ2-5	.	TGCAGTGCCCACAGGGGGGCACAAGAGACCCAGTACTTC	CSAHRGAQETQYF
.	TRBV20-1	TRBJ2-5	many	TGCAGTGCCGTGAGACTAGGAGGTGAGACCCAGTACTTC	CSAVRLGGETQYF